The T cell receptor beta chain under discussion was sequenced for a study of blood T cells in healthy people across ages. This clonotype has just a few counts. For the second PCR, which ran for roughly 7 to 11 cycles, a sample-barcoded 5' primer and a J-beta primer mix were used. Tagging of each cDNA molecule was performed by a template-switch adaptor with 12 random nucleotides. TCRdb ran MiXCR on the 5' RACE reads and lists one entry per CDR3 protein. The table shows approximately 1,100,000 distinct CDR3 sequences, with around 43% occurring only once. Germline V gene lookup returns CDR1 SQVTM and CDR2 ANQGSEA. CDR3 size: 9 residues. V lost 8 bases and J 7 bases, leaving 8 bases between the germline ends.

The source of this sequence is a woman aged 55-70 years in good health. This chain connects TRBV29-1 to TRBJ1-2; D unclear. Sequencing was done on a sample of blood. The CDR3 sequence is CSILPGYTF. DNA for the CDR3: TGCAGCATCCTCCCTGGCTACACCTTC. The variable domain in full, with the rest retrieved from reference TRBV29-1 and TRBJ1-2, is SAVISQKPSRDICQRGTSLTIQCQVDSQVTMMFWYRQQPGQSLTLIATANQGSEATYESGFVIDKFPISRPNLTFSTLTVSNMSPEDSSIYLCSILPGYTFGSGTRLTVV.